The T cell receptor (beta chain) described here comes from a study of Graves' ophthalmopathy and Graves' hyperthyroidism. Whole-study results and caveats: Both a roughly 70% sensitivity and an approximately 74% specificity characterized the model's predictions of ophthalmopathy progression.

Comment on this clonotype: What it recognizes is unknown.

Germline V CDR1 and CDR2: LNHDA, SQIVND (reference sequence). CDR3 length: 14 amino acids. V lost 6 bases, J lost 7 bases, and 18 bases lay in between. A duration under 3 months, NOSPECS ≥4, CAS ≥3 and moderate-to-severe activity characterized the donors with ophthalmopathy. Amplified TCR beta CDR3 regions were obtained using RNA transcripts as template. Second-round multiplex PCR came after a first-round RT-PCR that employed HTBI primers. TCRdb re-derived calls from the multiplex PCR reads in MiXCR, one entry per CDR3 protein. The table shows roughly 700,000 distinct CDR3 sequences, with approximately 40% occurring only once.

The source of this sequence is an adult man with Graves' ophthalmopathy. The sequencing input was peripheral blood. This chain uses TRBV19 with TRBJ2-5; either TRBD1 or TRBD2 may fit D (6 bases each). The CDR3 region is CASSPTGGGWTQYF. CDR3 in DNA: TGTGCCAGTAGCCCGACCGGAGGGGGATGGACCCAGTACTTC.